Below, 3 T cell receptor beta chains from the same sample are listed, as sequenced in a study of CD8+CD57+ T cells in acquired aplastic anemia. TCR beta VDJ and CDR3 profiling used genomic DNA as template. TCRdb reanalysed the reads using MiXCR and keeps one entry per CDR3 protein. The table lists around 500,000 distinct CDR3 sequences, less than 35% of them singletons. An expansion of CD8+CD57+ cells by flow cytometry had been shown in patients chosen for sequencing. Sequenced: sorted CD4+, CD8+, or CD8+CD57+ T cells (not recorded which) from PBMCs. The source is a human donor with aplastic anemia.

The CDR3 region is CASRPPGLAIPYEQYF. The DNA for the CDR3 is TGTGCCAGCAGACCTCCGGGACTAGCAATCCCCTACGAGCAGTACTTC. This chain connects TRBV10-3 to TRBJ2-7; 9 nucleotides match TRBD2. The germline V gene encodes CDR1 ENHRY and CDR2 SYGVKD. With 10 bases clipped from V and 2 bases from J, the junction kept 15 bases outside the gene matches. This CDR3 has 16 amino acids.

Comments on this clonotype: The conserved phenylalanine or tryptophan normally closing the CDR3 is absent here, so this likely arose from a read error. The DNA for the CDR3 is TGTGCCAGCAGTGAACAGGGACTTTTTTCCCAGCCCCAGCATCTT. Its protein is CASSEQGLFSQPQHL. The rearrangement joins TRBV6-1 to TRBJ1-5; D is possibly TRBD1 (5 bases). Germline CDR1 is MNHNS and CDR2 is SASEGT. This CDR3 is built from 15 residues. V was trimmed by 2 bases and J by 7 bases, leaving 15 bases between them.

Notes on this clonotype: This sequence may be a read error, since a much larger clone differs from it by one base. J is TRBJ1-4 and V is TRBV19, with TRBD1 matching over 8 bases. The CDR3 is 14 residues long. From germline, CDR1 is LNHDA and CDR2 SQIVND (reference sequence). V shed 6 bases, J shed 8 bases, and the junction held 8 bases outside the gene matches. The CDR3 sequence: CASSRTGLVEKLFF. The CDR3 nucleotides are TGTGCCAGTAGCCGGACAGGGTTGGTAGAAAAACTGTTTTTT.